This T cell receptor (beta chain) was recorded in a study of early T cells in non-severe SARS-CoV-2 infection (dated by TCRdb to about 2021). Describing the broader study: Bulk RNA from unsorted whole blood was used for TCR sequencing, so alpha and beta chains could not be paired.

What the work shows at the level of the full study, not this receptor alone: VDJdb matching was skewed toward anti-spike CD8 responses and likely underestimated virus-specific expansions, missing private and CD4 specificities.

Library preparation used 5' RACE. Reads for this sample came from a NextSeq 500. Unique molecular identifiers were attached to individual cDNA molecules in the TCR library protocol so that sequencing error and PCR bias could be corrected. Sequencing covered both TCR alpha and beta chains, and within each sample the abundances of alpha and beta sequences were tightly co-correlated. From the authors' description of their analysis: Decombinator V4 was used to annotate TCR sequences for V gene, J gene and CDR3. Expanded TCRs were defined as changing significantly between any two time points under a Poisson model with p below 0.0001. Abundances of TCRs were expressed as counts per million after normalisation to the total number of TCRs sequenced in each sample. VDJdb, accessed on 1 November 2021, was searched for TCRs annotated for CMV, EBV and SARS-CoV-2, and TCRs annotated for more than one antigen were excluded. In TCRdb, the public reads were trimmed at Q25 with fastp and aligned with MiXCR, with productive beta chains retained. CDR3 protein sequences are deduplicated, and each keeps its most common genes and DNA. These V and J calls derive from TCRdb rather than the authors' analysis. Across this sample there are around 80,000 distinct CDR3 sequences, with 12% to 15% seen only once. The ten largest make up more than 1.2% of the sample.

As concerns this clonotype: Its binding antigen is unknown. Per-base quality was not reported, and no clone a single base away is much larger than it.

The study was a case-control design nested within a healthcare worker cohort in London, UK, with weekly nasopharyngeal swab PCR tests and blood sampling. Healthcare workers were recruited during the week of the UK lockdown, between 23 and 31 March 2020, and followed weekly for up to roughly 15 weeks. The TCR originated in an adult who was a healthcare worker with PCR-confirmed SARS-CoV-2 infection or an uninfected control (not recorded which). The specimen sequenced was whole blood.

The CDR3: CASSLIGVAGGSSYNEQFF. DNA sequence: TGTGCCAGCAGCCTGATTGGGGTAGCGGGGGGAAGCTCCTACAATGAGCAGTTCTTC. The receptor chain draws on TRBV5-6 and TRBJ2-1; the central 10 bases match TRBD2. Trimmed from V: 4 bases; trimmed from J: 0 bases; junction bases lacking a gene match: 13. From cysteine to phenylalanine, the CDR3 is 19 amino acids long. The read is trimmed to its CDR3 DNA, 57 bases read in frame from base 1. CDR1 SGHDT and CDR2 YYEEEE are derived from the germline V gene.